A selection of T cell receptor beta chains follows, all from one sample in a study of cytomegalovirus exposure and HLA in healthy donors. Profiled with immunoSEQ multiplex PCR; TCRdb holds only in-frame clones, not every one. The data show 150,000 to 160,000 clones, with 70% to 90% seen just once and about 1.9% held by the top ten. What was sequenced was PBMCs. These receptors all stem from a human donor in good health. The CDR3 runs from the conserved cysteine through the conserved F or W. The D gene is left open where the match is weak.

d_call	v_call	j_call	cdr3_aa
-	TRBV29-1	TRBJ1-2	CSVEGFEDGYTF
-	TRBV6-5	TRBJ1-2	CASREGGRGYTF
-	TRBV28	TRBJ1-2	CASADQGRFWDGYTF
-	TRBV2	TRBJ2-3	CASRDPREFPDTQYF
TRBD1	TRBV7-9	TRBJ1-2	CASSLRGTGVSDGYTF
-	TRBV29-1	TRBJ2-1	CSVGAPPVLEQFF
-	TRBV7-3	TRBJ1-2	CASSLTGRVRDGYTF
-	TRBV29-1	TRBJ1-5	CSAVDQGGQPQHF
-	TRBV6-1	TRBJ1-5	CASHKIQNSNQPQHF
TRBD2	TRBV18	TRBJ2-1	CASSRREGGGEQFF
-	TRBV27	TRBJ2-3	CASSLLGLPDTQYF
-	TRBV7-6	TRBJ1-3	CASTRDRNRLSGNTIYF
TRBD1	TRBV7-2	TRBJ2-5	CASSFGDRGFQETQYF
-	TRBV18	TRBJ1-1	CASSPISQIGEAFF